Following are 6 T cell receptor beta chains from one sample sequenced in a study of blood T cell repertoires in COVID-19. Repertoires were generated with immunoSEQ multiplex PCR, while TCRdb's copy carries only in-frame clones and drops some. This table holds about 140,000 clones, around three quarters found once. Sequencing was performed on peripheral blood. These receptors were collected from a man aged 50-60 years with acute or convalescent COVID-19.

J is TRBJ1-5 and V is TRBV5-5; possibly TRBD1 for D (5 bases). The CDR3 consists of 15 residues. The germline CDR1 and CDR2 sequences are SGHKS and YYEKEE (reference sequence). Trimming shortened V by 0 bases and J by 7 bases, and 14 bases separated the two germline ends. The CDR3 sequence is CASSLAGGVKQPQHF. For the CDR3, the DNA is TGTGCCAGCAGCTTGGCCGGGGGGGTAAAACAGCCCCAGCATTTT.

The chain couples TRBV27 to TRBJ2-2; 9 bases are a match to TRBD2. CDR3 size: 16 residues. From germline, CDR1 is MNHEY and CDR2 SMNVEV (reference sequence). With V trimmed by 0 bases and J by 5 bases, 4 bases remained unmatched. CDR3: CASSLSAGGRTGELFF. CDR3 DNA: TGTGCCAGCAGTTTATCGGCGGGGGGGCGAACCGGGGAGCTGTTTTTT.

The chain carries TRBV10-3 and TRBJ1-1; D unclear. V lost 8 bases and J lost 2, with 18 bases in between. There are 15 residues in the CDR3. Germline-derived CDR1 and CDR2 are ENHRY and SYGVKD. Written as DNA, the CDR3 is TGTGCCATCTTGAACGCGGGAGGCAGCAACACTGAAGCTTTCTTT. Amino acid sequence: CAILNAGGSNTEAFF.

V usage is TRBV6-5 and J usage is TRBJ2-7; TRBD1 is a possible D gene (6 bases). Trimming removed 6 bases from V and 1 base from J, with 10 bases in between. The germline V gene has CDR1 MNHEY and CDR2 SVGAGI. The CDR3 extends over 13 amino acids. CDR3 nucleotides: TGTGCCAGCAGCAAAGGACAGTCCTACGAGCAGTACGTC. Residues: CASSKGQSYEQYV.

The chain joins TRBV19 to TRBJ1-2, with 7 nucleotides matching TRBD1. From germline, CDR1 is LNHDA and CDR2 SQIVND (reference sequence). This CDR3 is 17 amino acids long. The J segment lost 7 bases and the V segment lost 5 bases, leaving 19 bases of the junction unmatched. DNA for the CDR3: TGTGCCAGTAGTCTTTACCCCGCGACAGGGAGCCTATCTGGCTACACCTTC. Amino acids: CASSLYPATGSLSGYTF.

This sequence joins TRBV2 and TRBJ2-2; 9 positions agree with TRBD2. Germline lookup yields CDR1 SNHLY and CDR2 FYNNEI. CDR3 length: 16 residues. J gave up 3 bases and V 3 bases, and 5 bases lay outside the gene matches. In DNA, the CDR3 is TGTGCCAGCAGTGAGAGTAGCGGGGGCTACACCGGGGAGCTGTTTTTT. It translates to CASSESSGGYTGELFF.